A single TCR beta chain is shown here with its context. Its antigen is currently unknown. The source of the sample is a study of CD8+ T cells in alopecia areata. Study-level points and caveats: Sharing of TCR sequences between patients (possibly for HLA-related reasons) was less clear than in mice.

In each case, RNA was isolated and then reverse transcribed into cDNA as the sequencing template. Clones were sequenced by immunoSEQ multiplex PCR, and TCRdb holds only the in-frame ones, with some missing. The sample shows around 190,000 clones, roughly three fifths of them seen only once. In germline, CDR1 is SGHRS, CDR2 YFSETQ. Trimming left V 1 base short and J 6 bases short, with 8 bases between. The CDR3 runs 13 residues. PBMC-derived CD4+ and CD8+ T cells were sorted. This clonotype was obtained from a human donor in good health. V is TRBV5-1 and J is TRBJ2-1; the D gene could be TRBD1 or TRBD2 (6 bases each). Sequencing input: CD8+ T cells sorted from blood. CDR3: CASSLTGANEQFF. CDR3 sequence (DNA): TGCGCCAGCAGCTTGACGGGGGCCAATGAGCAGTTCTTC. Full variable domain (missing parts from reference TRBV5-1 and TRBJ2-1): KAGVTQTPRYLIKTRGQQVTLSCSPISGHRSVSWYQQTPGQGLQFLFEYFSETQRNKGNFPGRFSGRQFSNSRSEMNVSTLELGDSALYLCASSLTGANEQFFGPGTRLTVL.